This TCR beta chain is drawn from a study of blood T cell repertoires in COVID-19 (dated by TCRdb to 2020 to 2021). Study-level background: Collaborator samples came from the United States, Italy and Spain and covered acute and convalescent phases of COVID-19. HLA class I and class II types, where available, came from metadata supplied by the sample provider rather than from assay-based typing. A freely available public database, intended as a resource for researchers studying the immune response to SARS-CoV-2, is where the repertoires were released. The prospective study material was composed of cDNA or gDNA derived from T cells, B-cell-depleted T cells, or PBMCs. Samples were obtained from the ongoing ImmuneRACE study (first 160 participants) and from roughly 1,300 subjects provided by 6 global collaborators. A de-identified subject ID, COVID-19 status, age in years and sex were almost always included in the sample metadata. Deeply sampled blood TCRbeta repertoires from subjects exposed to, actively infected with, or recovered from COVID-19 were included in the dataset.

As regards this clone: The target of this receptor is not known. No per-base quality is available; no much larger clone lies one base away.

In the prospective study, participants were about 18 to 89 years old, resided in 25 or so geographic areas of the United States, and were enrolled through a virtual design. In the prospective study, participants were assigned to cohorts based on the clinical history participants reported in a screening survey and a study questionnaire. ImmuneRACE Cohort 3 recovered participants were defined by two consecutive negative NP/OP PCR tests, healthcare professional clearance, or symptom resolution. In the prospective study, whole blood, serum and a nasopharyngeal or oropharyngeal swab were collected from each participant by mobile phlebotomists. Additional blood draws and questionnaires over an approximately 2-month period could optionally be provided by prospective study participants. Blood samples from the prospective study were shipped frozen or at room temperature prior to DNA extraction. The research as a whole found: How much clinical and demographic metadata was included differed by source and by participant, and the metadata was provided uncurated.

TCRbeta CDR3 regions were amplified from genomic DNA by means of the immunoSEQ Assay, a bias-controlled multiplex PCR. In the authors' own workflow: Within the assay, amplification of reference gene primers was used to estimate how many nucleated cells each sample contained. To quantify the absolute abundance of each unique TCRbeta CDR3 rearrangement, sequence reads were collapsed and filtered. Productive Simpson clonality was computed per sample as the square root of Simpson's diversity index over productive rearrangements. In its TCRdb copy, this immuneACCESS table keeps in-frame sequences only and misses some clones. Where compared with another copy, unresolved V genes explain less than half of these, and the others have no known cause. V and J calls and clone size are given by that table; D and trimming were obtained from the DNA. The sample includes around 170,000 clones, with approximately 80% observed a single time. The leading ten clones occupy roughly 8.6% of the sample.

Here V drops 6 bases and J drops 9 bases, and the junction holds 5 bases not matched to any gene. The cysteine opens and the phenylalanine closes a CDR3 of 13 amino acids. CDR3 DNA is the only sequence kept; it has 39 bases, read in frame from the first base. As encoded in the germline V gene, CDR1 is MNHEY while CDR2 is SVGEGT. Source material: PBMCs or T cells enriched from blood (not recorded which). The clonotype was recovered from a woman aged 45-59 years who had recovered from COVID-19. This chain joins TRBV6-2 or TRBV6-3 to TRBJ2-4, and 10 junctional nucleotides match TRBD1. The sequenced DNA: TGTGCCAGCAGCCAGGACAGGGGGTTCATTCAGTACTTC. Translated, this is CASSQDRGFIQYF.